This TCR beta chain was identified in a study of blood T cell repertoires in COVID-19 (dated by TCRdb to about 2020). Study-level background: Samples from collaborators originated in the United States, Italy and Spain and spanned both the acute and convalescent phases of COVID-19. The prospective study material was composed of cDNA or gDNA derived from T cells, B-cell-depleted T cells, or PBMCs. The dataset comprised deeply sampled blood TCRbeta repertoires from subjects exposed to, actively infected with, or recovered from COVID-19. The repertoires were released in a freely available public database meant as a resource for research on the immune response to SARS-CoV-2. The samples were drawn from the first 160 participants of the ongoing ImmuneRACE study and from roughly 1,300 subjects provided by 6 global collaborators. A de-identified subject ID, COVID-19 status, age in years and sex were almost always included in the sample metadata. Where HLA class I and class II types were available, the types were taken from metadata supplied by the sample provider, not from assay-based typing. What the work shows at the level of the full study, not this receptor alone: Clinical and demographic metadata were provided uncurated, with the amount varying by source and participant.

Samples from volunteer blood donors who had recovered from COVID-19 were contributed by a second Seattle source. Each collaborating institution followed its own protocols to collect whole blood in K2EDTA tubes. For TCRbeta analysis, collaborator samples were shipped as frozen whole blood, as isolated PBMCs, or as DNA extracted from either sample type. A remark on this clone: The clone's antigen remains unknown. No quality values exist for individual bases; no much larger clone is one base distant.

Reading from cysteine to phenylalanine, the CDR3 counts 16 amino acids. The sequence is cut down to CDR3 DNA, 48 bases in frame from base 1. The CDR1 and CDR2 encoded by the germline V gene are MDHEN and SYDVKM. At the junction V is shortened by 6 bases and J by 7 bases; bases outside the gene matches: 13. The immunoSEQ Assay, a bias-controlled multiplex PCR, was used to amplify TCRbeta CDR3 regions from genomic DNA. From the authors' description of their analysis: Within the assay, amplification of reference gene primers was used to estimate how many nucleated cells each sample contained. To quantify the absolute abundance of each unique TCRbeta CDR3 rearrangement, sequence reads were collapsed and filtered. Productive Simpson clonality was computed per sample as the square root of Simpson's diversity index over productive rearrangements. The source is immuneACCESS, and TCRdb retained only in-frame sequences with V and J called. Part of the clones is not carried over; for the studies checked, unresolved V genes explain less than half of this, and the remainder is unexplained. The V and J calls and clone size are taken from that table; D and trimming were inferred from the DNA. The sample contains approximately 110,000 clones, about 88% of them found a single time. The biggest ten clones account for 8.4% of the sample.

This sequence uses TRBV28 and TRBJ2-1; 9 central nucleotides agree with TRBD1. Input material: peripheral blood. The TCR comes from a woman between 65 and 79 years old who had recovered from COVID-19. In nucleotide form, the sequence is TGTGCCAGCAGGAACCCGGGACAGGGAGCTTGGAATGAGCAGTTCTTC. Translation gives CASRNPGQGAWNEQFF.